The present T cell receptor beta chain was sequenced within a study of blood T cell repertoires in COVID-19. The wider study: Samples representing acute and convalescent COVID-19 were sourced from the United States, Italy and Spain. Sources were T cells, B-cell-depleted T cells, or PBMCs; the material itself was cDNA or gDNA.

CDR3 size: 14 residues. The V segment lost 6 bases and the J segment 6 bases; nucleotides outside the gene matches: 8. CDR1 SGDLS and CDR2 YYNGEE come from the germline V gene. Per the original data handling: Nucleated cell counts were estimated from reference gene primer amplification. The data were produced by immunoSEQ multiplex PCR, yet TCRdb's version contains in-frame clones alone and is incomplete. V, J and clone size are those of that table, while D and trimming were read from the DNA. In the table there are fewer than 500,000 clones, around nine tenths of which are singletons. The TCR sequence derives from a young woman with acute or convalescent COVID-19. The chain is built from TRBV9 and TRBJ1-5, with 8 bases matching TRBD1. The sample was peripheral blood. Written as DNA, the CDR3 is TGTGCCAGCAACTCAGGGGGCGCGGGTCAGCCCCAGCATTTT. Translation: CASNSGGAGQPQHF. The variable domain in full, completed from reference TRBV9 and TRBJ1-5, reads DSGVTQTPKHLITATGQRVTLRCSPRSGDLSVYWYQQSLDQGLQFLIQYYNGEERAKGNILERFSAQQFPDLHSELNLSSLELGDSALYFCASNSGGAGQPQHFGDGTRLSIL.